Following are 28 T cell receptor beta chains from one sample sequenced in a study of blood T cell repertoires in COVID-19. The method was immunoSEQ multiplex PCR; TCRdb's version includes in-frame clones alone and lacks a portion of them. Here the sample spans about 270,000 clones, 86% being singletons. The material sequenced was peripheral blood. Receptors originate from a woman aged 60-75 years who had recovered from COVID-19.

This chain connects TRBV7-8 to TRBJ1-1; 7 bases are a match to TRBD1. Trimming at V came to 4 bases and at J to 0 bases, leaving 8 bases not matched to a gene. Germline CDR1 reads SGHVS; CDR2 reads FQNEAQ. CDR3 length: 16 residues. This chain's CDR3 is CASSSKQGTVNTEAFF. The CDR3 DNA follows: TGTGCCAGCAGCTCAAAACAGGGGACAGTGAACACTGAAGCTTTCTTT.

Comment on this clone: Other DNA sequences in the sample encode the same CDR3. V usage is TRBV18 and J usage is TRBJ1-1; D might be TRBD1 (6 bases). Trimming stripped 3 bases from V and 0 bases from J, with 8 bases between. The CDR3 runs 14 residues. CDR1 is KGHSH, CDR2 LQKENI, per germline. The CDR3, as DNA: TGTGCCAGCTCACCCCAGGGGATGAACACTGAAGCTTTCTTT. Protein: CASSPQGMNTEAFF.

This clone was detected a few times. The chain has TRBV2 and TRBJ1-2, with unresolved D. V was clipped by 2 bases and J by 6 bases, with 13 bases between them. Germline V lookup: CDR1 SNHLY, CDR2 FYNNEI. The CDR3 is 14 residues long. The CDR3 region is CASSEIDGVHGYTF. The CDR3 DNA follows: TGTGCCAGCAGTGAAATCGACGGGGTCCATGGCTACACCTTC.

This clone was observed once. The chain is built from TRBV3-1 (or the pseudogene TRBV3-2) and TRBJ1-4; 7 bases map to TRBD1. The CDR3 contains 13 residues. The V segment lost 6 bases and the J segment 7 bases; nucleotides outside the gene matches: 5. From germline, CDR1 is LGHDT and CDR2 YNNKEL (reference sequence). DNA for the CDR3: TGTGCCAGCAGTCACAGGGGAGGTGAAAAACTGTTTTTT. It translates to CASSHRGGEKLFF.

V is TRBV20-1 and J is TRBJ1-4; no clear D. This CDR3 has 13 amino acids. From germline, CDR1 is DFQATT and CDR2 SNEGSKA (reference sequence). V was pared by 3 bases and J by 6 bases, with 11 bases between. This chain's CDR3 is CSASPGSDEKLFF. CDR3 sequence (DNA): TGCAGTGCTAGTCCGGGGAGTGATGAAAAACTGTTTTTT.

The chain joins TRBV19 to TRBJ2-7; 8 bases are shared with TRBD1. This CDR3 has 13 amino acids. Trimming took 4 bases from V and 5 from J; bases not matched to a gene: 4. The germline V gene encodes CDR1 LNHDA and CDR2 SQIVND (reference sequence). The CDR3 is CASSKQGADEQYF. In DNA, the CDR3 is TGTGCCAGTAGTAAGCAGGGGGCCGACGAGCAGTACTTC.

The chain uses TRBV6-4 and TRBJ1-2; no clear D gene. Deletions cut 2 bases from V and 2 bases from J, with 12 bases between. This CDR3 region has 15 residues. The germline CDR1 and CDR2 sequences are MRHNA and SNTAGT. CDR3 sequence: CASSDSGDRNYGYTF. CDR3 bases: TGTGCCAGCAGTGACAGCGGGGATCGGAACTATGGCTACACCTTC.

This chain links TRBV2 with TRBJ2-7, with TRBD1 as a possible D gene (5 bases). Trimming removed 5 bases from V and 4 bases from J, with 6 bases in between. Germline values: CDR1 SNHLY, CDR2 FYNNEI. The CDR3 spans 11 residues. The CDR3 spells CASSNRYEQYF. The CDR3, as DNA: TGTGCCAGCAGTAACAGGTACGAGCAGTACTTC. Filled out from reference TRBV2 and TRBJ2-7, the complete variable domain reads EPEVTQTPSHQVTQMGQEVILRCVPISNHLYFYWYRQILGQKVEFLVSFYNNEISEKSEIFDDQFSVERPDGSNFTLKIRSTKLEDSAMYFCASSNRYEQYFGPGTRLTVT.

In DNA, the CDR3 is TGCGCCAGCAGCCGCTTCTCACATGTGAACACCGGGGAGCTGTTTTTT. Amino acid sequence: CASSRFSHVNTGELFF. The chain recombines TRBV5-1 with TRBJ2-2; D ambiguous. CDR1 SGHRS and CDR2 YFSETQ come from the germline V gene. V lost 4 bases, J lost 1 base, and 14 bases lay in between. This CDR3 has 16 residues.

The V gene is TRBV18, the J gene TRBJ2-7; 7 nucleotides line up with TRBD1. CDR3 length: 15 amino acids. After removal of 4 bases from V and 0 bases from J, the junction contained 6 bases not matched to a gene. In germline, CDR1 is KGHSH, CDR2 LQKENI. CDR3 protein: CASSRVGTVSYEQYF. The CDR3 DNA follows: TGTGCCAGCTCACGGGTCGGGACAGTCTCCTACGAGCAGTACTTC.

The chain links TRBV7-3 to TRBJ1-1; 10 bases align to TRBD1. This CDR3 comprises 16 residues. Germline CDR1 reads SGHTA; CDR2 reads FQGTGA. With 5 bases clipped from V and 1 base from J, the junction kept 7 bases outside the gene matches. The CDR3 region is CASSPGQGHSNTEAFF. CDR3 sequence (DNA): TGTGCCAGCAGCCCGGGACAGGGGCATTCGAACACTGAAGCTTTCTTT.

This rearrangement joins TRBV3-1 (or the pseudogene TRBV3-2) to TRBJ2-4; D might be TRBD1 (6 bases). There are 15 residues in the CDR3. CDR1 is LGHDT, CDR2 YNNKEL, per germline (reference sequence). V gave up 1 base and J gave up 10 bases, with 17 bases separating them. The CDR3, as DNA: TGTGCCAGCAGCCAAGGCTCAGTTCAGGGGATGATTCAGTACTTC. Protein sequence: CASSQGSVQGMIQYF.

The chain recombines TRBV4-3 with TRBJ2-6; D perhaps matches TRBD1 (5 bases). V was clipped by 4 bases and J by 4 bases, with 14 bases between them. The CDR3 is 16 residues long. The germline gives CDR1 LGHNA, CDR2 YSLEER. CDR3 sequence (DNA): TGCGCCAGCAGCCCCGGAAGGGGATCCGGGGCCAACGTCCTGACTTTC. It is translated as CASSPGRGSGANVLTF.

The CDR3 DNA follows: TGTGCCAGCAGCCCACAGGGGACATTTAGGAATGGCTACACCTTC. It yields the protein CASSPQGTFRNGYTF. J is TRBJ1-2 and V is TRBV5-4; TRBD1 aligns across 7 bases. Per germline, CDR1 SGHNT and CDR2 YYREEE (reference sequence). With 4 bases clipped from V and 6 bases from J, the junction kept 12 bases outside the gene matches. The length of the CDR3 is 15 residues.

The CDR3 region is CATTPTGTNQPQHF. DNA for the CDR3: TGTGCCACGACCCCCACAGGGACCAATCAGCCCCAGCATTTT. The rearrangement links TRBV6-5 to TRBJ1-5; D possibly corresponds to TRBD1 (6 bases). Trimming removed 10 bases at V and 3 bases at J, with 16 bases between. This CDR3 has 14 amino acids. Germline V gene sequence: CDR1 MNHEY, CDR2 SVGAGI.

The rearrangement joins TRBV11-2 to TRBJ2-1; D unresolved. CDR3 size: 16 residues. Germline values: CDR1 SGHAT, CDR2 FQNNGV. V was cut by 5 bases and J by 0 bases, with 14 bases left in between. CDR3 nucleotides: TGTGCCAGCAGCCCCCAAGCTTGGAGCTCCTACAATGAGCAGTTCTTC. Its protein is CASSPQAWSSYNEQFF. Supplemented by reference TRBV11-2 and TRBJ2-1, the full variable domain reads EAGVAQSPRYKIIEKRQSVAFWCNPISGHATLYWYQQILGQGPKLLIQFQNNGVVDDSQLPKDRFSAERLKGVDSTLKIQPAKLEDSAVYLCASSPQAWSSYNEQFFGPGTRLTVL.

This chain connects TRBV2 to TRBJ2-7, with 11 bases fitting TRBD1. The ends lost 6 bases at V and 6 bases at J; junction bases unmatched: 7. This CDR3 region has 14 residues. CDR1 and CDR2 (germline): SNHLY, FYNNEI. CDR3 loop: CASRSGTGGTEQYF. The CDR3 DNA reads TGTGCCAGCAGAAGCGGGACAGGGGGTACCGAGCAGTACTTC. The whole variable domain, remainder taken from reference TRBV2 and TRBJ2-7, is EPEVTQTPSHQVTQMGQEVILRCVPISNHLYFYWYRQILGQKVEFLVSFYNNEISEKSEIFDDQFSVERPDGSNFTLKIRSTKLEDSAMYFCASRSGTGGTEQYFGPGTRLTVT.

The V and J genes are TRBV7-8 and TRBJ2-7, with 7 bases lining up with TRBD2. CDR3 size: 14 residues. V was clipped by 4 bases and J by 5 bases; unmatched bases: 8. The germline gives CDR1 SGHVS, CDR2 FQNEAQ. The CDR3 is CASSSLAGVNEQYF. As DNA, the CDR3 is TGTGCCAGCAGCTCTCTTGCGGGGGTAAACGAGCAGTACTTC.

The rearrangement links TRBV7-3 to TRBJ1-6; D uncertain. The CDR3 spans 13 residues. CDR1 SGHTA and CDR2 FQGTGA come from the germline V gene. V lost 5 bases to trimming and J lost 8 bases, with 10 bases between them. CDR3 DNA: TGTGCCAGCAGCCACGAGGCCGATTCACCCCTCCACTTT. Translated: CASSHEADSPLHF. The entire variable domain, with the rest obtained from reference TRBV7-3 and TRBJ1-6, is as follows: GAGVSQTPSNKVTEKGKYVELRCDPISGHTALYWYRQSLGQGPEFLIYFQGTGAADDSGLPNDRFFAVRPEGSVSTLKIQRTERGDSAVYLCASSHEADSPLHFGNGTRLTVT.

This clone was counted a single time. The chain combines TRBV5-1 with TRBJ1-2; perhaps TRBD1 as D (5 bases). Trimming removed 2 bases at V and 4 bases at J, with 15 bases between. The CDR3 has 15 amino acids. Germline lookup yields CDR1 SGHRS and CDR2 YFSETQ. The CDR3 region has the DNA TGCGCCAGCAGCTTAACAGGACTAATTGGCTATGGCTACACCTTC. This codes for CASSLTGLIGYGYTF.

V and J are TRBV4-1 and TRBJ1-2; TRBD1 aligns across 7 bases. The V and J ends lost 4 bases and 4 bases, in that order; junction bases with no gene match: 6. The CDR3 has 14 amino acids. The germline CDR1 and CDR2 sequences are MGHRA and YSYEKL. DNA for the CDR3: TGCGCCAGCAGCCCGGACAGGCTTACCTATGGCTACACCTTC. Its translation: CASSPDRLTYGYTF.

The chain is built from TRBV11-2 and TRBJ2-3, with D perhaps matching TRBD2 (6 bases). Germline values: CDR1 SGHAT, CDR2 FQNNGV. V was cut by 4 bases and J by 5 bases, with 16 bases left in between. CDR3 size: 15 residues. The CDR3 region has the DNA TGTGCCAGCAGCTCCCCGGCGGGGCATGAAGATACGCAGTATTTT. Encoded protein: CASSSPAGHEDTQYF.

The V and J genes are TRBV9 and TRBJ2-3, with TRBD2 matching 15 bases. Germline CDR1 SGDLS, CDR2 YYNGEE. The CDR3 loop spans 16 amino acids. Germline trimming cut 4 bases from V and 4 bases from J; bases unmatched to any gene: 4. The CDR3 sequence: CASSHGLAGGPDTQYF. CDR3 DNA: TGTGCCAGCAGCCACGGACTAGCGGGGGGGCCAGATACGCAGTATTTT.

This rearrangement joins TRBV29-1 to TRBJ1-2; TRBD1 agrees at 8 bases. From germline, CDR1 is SQVTM and CDR2 ANQGSEA. Losses at the gene ends were 6 bases for V and 6 bases for J; bases not matched to a gene: 9. The CDR3 covers 13 residues. Here the CDR3 reads CSVSVSGGDGYTF. The CDR3 bases are TGCAGCGTCTCCGTTTCAGGGGGCGATGGCTACACCTTC.

This clone was recorded once. The chain is built from TRBV12-3 or TRBV12-4 and TRBJ2-7, with 7 positions matching TRBD1. Losses at the gene ends were 3 bases for V and 5 bases for J; bases not matched to a gene: 4. The CDR3 totals 13 residues. The chain's CDR3 is CASSFNRGHEQYF. In DNA, the CDR3 is TGTGCCAGCAGTTTTAACAGGGGCCACGAGCAGTACTTC.

This chain links TRBV20-1 with TRBJ1-5; D is perhaps TRBD1 (6 bases). Trimming left V 3 bases short and J 7 bases short, with 16 bases between. The CDR3 is made up of 14 amino acids. Germline CDR1 DFQATT, CDR2 SNEGSKA (reference sequence). As DNA, the CDR3 is TGCAGTGCTAGTCTGGCAATTAGGGGGCAGCCCCAGCATTTT. This gives the protein CSASLAIRGQPQHF.

This clone appeared a single time. This chain connects TRBV25-1 to TRBJ2-7; 7 bases map to TRBD1. V lost 6 bases and J lost 5; bases outside the gene matches: 10. CDR1 and CDR2 from the germline V gene are MGHDK and SYGVNS. The CDR3 extends over 14 amino acids. The CDR3 DNA follows: TGTGCCAGCAGCCGACAGGGAATGCTCCACGAGCAGTACTTC. Protein product: CASSRQGMLHEQYF.

This clone occurred a few times. This chain connects TRBV19 to TRBJ2-5, with 12 bases that match TRBD2. The CDR3 is 18 residues long. Germline V gene lookup returns CDR1 LNHDA and CDR2 SQIVND (reference sequence). Losses at the gene ends were 5 bases for V and 0 bases for J; bases not matched to a gene: 10. DNA for the CDR3: TGTGCCAGTAGTGCTCACCACGGGACTAGCGGGTACCAAGAGACCCAGTACTTC. Translation: CASSAHHGTSGYQETQYF.